One and the same sample provided the 8 T cell receptor beta chains below, sequenced in a study of T-cell memory formation after mild COVID-19. TCRdb used MiXCR to reprocess the 5' RACE reads, holding one entry per CDR3 protein. The data contain about 57,000 distinct CDR3 sequences, 12% of them singletons. Source material: PBMCs or a T cell subset sorted from them (not recorded which). All receptors come from a man between 18 and 35 years old who had mild COVID-19 (a few samples of this study predate the infection). Cell type and time point are not known.

The sample holds many counts of this clonotype. The rearrangement joins TRBV7-2 to TRBJ2-3, with D uncertain. The CDR3 extends over 12 amino acids. The germline V and J ends were trimmed by 5 bases and 6 bases, with 9 bases remaining between them. CDR1 is SGHTA and CDR2 is FQGNSA in the germline V gene. CDR3 residues: CASSVRWDTQYF. Here the CDR3 DNA reads TGTGCCAGCAGCGTTAGGTGGGATACGCAGTATTTT.

This chain connects TRBV10-3 to TRBJ2-1; 10 nucleotides line up with TRBD1. The V and J ends lost 0 bases and 6 bases, in that order; junction bases with no gene match: 5. Germline V gene sequence: CDR1 ENHRY, CDR2 SYGVKD. The CDR3 is 16 amino acids. CDR3 nucleotide sequence: TGTGCCATCAGTGAGTCCGGGACAGGGGTTATCAATGAGCAGTTCTTC. It translates to CAISESGTGVINEQFF.

The genes are TRBV6-2 or TRBV6-3 and TRBJ2-7, with D perhaps TRBD2 (5 bases). The germline V and J ends were trimmed by 6 bases and 7 bases, with 16 bases remaining between them. The germline V gene has CDR1 MNHEY and CDR2 SVGEGT. CDR3 size: 13 residues. In DNA form, the CDR3 reads TGTGCCAGCAGGCAACCTTCGGGGTTTGAGCAGTACGTC. Translating it yields CASRQPSGFEQYV.

This clonotype appeared a few times. This chain uses TRBV12-3 or TRBV12-4 with TRBJ2-2; 12 bases agree with TRBD2. The CDR3 has 17 amino acids. The V gene end was trimmed by 7 bases and the J gene end by 3 bases; junction bases not matched to a gene: 9. CDR3 DNA: TGTGCCAGCAACTCGGGGCTAGCGGGGGGGCACACCGGGGAGCTGTTTTTT. Translation: CASNSGLAGGHTGELFF.

This clonotype has ten or more counts. The chain links TRBV5-1 to TRBJ2-7, with D perhaps being TRBD1 or TRBD2 (5 bases each). The CDR3 runs 13 residues. V lost 0 bases and J lost 9, with 13 bases in between. The germline CDR1 and CDR2 sequences are SGHRS and YFSETQ. The CDR3 loop reads CASSLAERGRQYV. The CDR3 DNA reads as TGCGCCAGCAGCTTGGCCGAGAGGGGTAGGCAGTACGTC.

This clonotype was detected a few times. The J gene is TRBJ1-6, the V gene TRBV27; no definite D call. V was cut by 6 bases and J by 3 bases, with 18 bases left in between. The CDR3 is made up of 17 amino acids. From germline, CDR1 is MNHEY and CDR2 SMNVEV (reference sequence). The CDR3 DNA follows: TGTGCCAGCAGCCTATTTCTTGGGGAAGGCTATAATTCACCCCTCCACTTT. It encodes CASSLFLGEGYNSPLHF.

This clonotype was counted ten times or more. The rearrangement uses TRBV15 and TRBJ2-5, with 8 bases lining up with TRBD1. Germline V gene sequence: CDR1 LNHNV, CDR2 YYDKDF (reference sequence). This CDR3 is built from 16 residues. With V trimmed by 5 bases and J by 2 bases, 10 bases remained unmatched. The CDR3 nucleotides are TGTGCCACCAGCTCAATTCGACAGGGGCCTCAAGAGACCCAGTACTTC. This gives the protein CATSSIRQGPQETQYF.

The chain combines TRBV7-9 with TRBJ2-5; 11 bases match TRBD2. The germline V gene encodes CDR1 SEHNR and CDR2 FQNEAQ (reference sequence). The ends lost 5 bases at V and 5 bases at J; junction bases unmatched: 13. CDR3 length: 17 residues. CDR3 amino acids: CASSQGLAETPWETQYF. CDR3 DNA: TGTGCCAGCAGCCAGGGACTAGCGGAAACACCCTGGGAGACCCAGTACTTC.